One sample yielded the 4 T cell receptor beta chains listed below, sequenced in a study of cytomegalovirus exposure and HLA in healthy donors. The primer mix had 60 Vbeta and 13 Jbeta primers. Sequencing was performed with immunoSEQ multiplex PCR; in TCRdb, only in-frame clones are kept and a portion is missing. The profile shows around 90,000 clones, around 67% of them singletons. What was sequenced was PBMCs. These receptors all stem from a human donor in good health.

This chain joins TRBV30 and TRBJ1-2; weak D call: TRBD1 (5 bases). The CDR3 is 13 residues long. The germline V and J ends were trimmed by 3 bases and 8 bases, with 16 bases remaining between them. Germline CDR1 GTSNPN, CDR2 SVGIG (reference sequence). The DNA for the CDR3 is TGTGCCTGGAGCCCCGGACAAGGACTAGGCTACACCTTC. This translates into CAWSPGQGLGYTF.

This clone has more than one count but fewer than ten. The CDR3 DNA follows: TGTGCAATCGGGGCAGGGGCTGTTCAGCCCCAGCATTTT. Protein sequence: CAIGAGAVQPQHF. This sequence joins TRBV10-3 and TRBJ1-5, with D possibly being TRBD1 (6 bases). The CDR3 has 13 amino acids. The germline CDR1 and CDR2 sequences are ENHRY and SYGVKD.

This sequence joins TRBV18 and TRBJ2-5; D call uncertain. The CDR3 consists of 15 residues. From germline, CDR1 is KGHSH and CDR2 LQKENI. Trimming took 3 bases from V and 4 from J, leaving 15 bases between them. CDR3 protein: CASSPRTALGETQYF. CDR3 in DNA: TGTGCCAGCTCACCTCGTACAGCTCTGGGAGAGACCCAGTACTTC.

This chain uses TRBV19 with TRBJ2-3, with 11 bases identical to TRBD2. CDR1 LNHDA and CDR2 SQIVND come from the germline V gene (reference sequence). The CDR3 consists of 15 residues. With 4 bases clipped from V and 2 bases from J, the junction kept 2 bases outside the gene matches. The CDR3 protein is CASSRLAGNTDTQYF. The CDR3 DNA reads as TGTGCCAGTAGTAGACTAGCGGGGAACACAGATACGCAGTATTTT.